This T cell receptor beta chain was observed in a study of post-analysis software for immune sequencing data. The wider study: Patients with relapsing-remitting, secondary progressive and progressive-relapsing multiple sclerosis courses were all represented.

Study results and caveats: Under the F measure, samples that were prepared in one batch clustered strongly together. When patients were compared with controls, roughly five TRBV segments were more frequent, TRBV5-6, TRBV5-1 and TRBV20-1 among them. A significant reduction in normalized Chao1 diversity was observed in multiple sclerosis patients versus controls.

Looked up from germline, CDR1 is SGHRS and CDR2 is YFSETQ. V shed 6 bases, J shed 3 bases, and the junction held 11 bases outside the gene matches. This CDR3 contains 15 residues. As concerns this clonotype: Its specificity is not known.

Every TCR beta cDNA library bore unique molecular identifiers. When about 0.95 to 10 million T cells were used, they gave approximately 530,000 cDNA molecules. TCRdb reanalysed the PCR reads using MiXCR and keeps one entry per CDR3 protein. This sample yields about 460,000 distinct CDR3 sequences, of which around 40% are seen a single time; about an eighth belongs to the top ten. The chain links TRBV5-1 to TRBJ2-5; 7 positions match TRBD2. Sequenced: blood. This receptor was taken from a girl under 18 with multiple sclerosis. CDR3 region: CASNIGGSSKETQYF. CDR3 DNA: TGCGCCAGCAACATTGGCGGGAGTTCGAAAGAGACCCAGTACTTC.